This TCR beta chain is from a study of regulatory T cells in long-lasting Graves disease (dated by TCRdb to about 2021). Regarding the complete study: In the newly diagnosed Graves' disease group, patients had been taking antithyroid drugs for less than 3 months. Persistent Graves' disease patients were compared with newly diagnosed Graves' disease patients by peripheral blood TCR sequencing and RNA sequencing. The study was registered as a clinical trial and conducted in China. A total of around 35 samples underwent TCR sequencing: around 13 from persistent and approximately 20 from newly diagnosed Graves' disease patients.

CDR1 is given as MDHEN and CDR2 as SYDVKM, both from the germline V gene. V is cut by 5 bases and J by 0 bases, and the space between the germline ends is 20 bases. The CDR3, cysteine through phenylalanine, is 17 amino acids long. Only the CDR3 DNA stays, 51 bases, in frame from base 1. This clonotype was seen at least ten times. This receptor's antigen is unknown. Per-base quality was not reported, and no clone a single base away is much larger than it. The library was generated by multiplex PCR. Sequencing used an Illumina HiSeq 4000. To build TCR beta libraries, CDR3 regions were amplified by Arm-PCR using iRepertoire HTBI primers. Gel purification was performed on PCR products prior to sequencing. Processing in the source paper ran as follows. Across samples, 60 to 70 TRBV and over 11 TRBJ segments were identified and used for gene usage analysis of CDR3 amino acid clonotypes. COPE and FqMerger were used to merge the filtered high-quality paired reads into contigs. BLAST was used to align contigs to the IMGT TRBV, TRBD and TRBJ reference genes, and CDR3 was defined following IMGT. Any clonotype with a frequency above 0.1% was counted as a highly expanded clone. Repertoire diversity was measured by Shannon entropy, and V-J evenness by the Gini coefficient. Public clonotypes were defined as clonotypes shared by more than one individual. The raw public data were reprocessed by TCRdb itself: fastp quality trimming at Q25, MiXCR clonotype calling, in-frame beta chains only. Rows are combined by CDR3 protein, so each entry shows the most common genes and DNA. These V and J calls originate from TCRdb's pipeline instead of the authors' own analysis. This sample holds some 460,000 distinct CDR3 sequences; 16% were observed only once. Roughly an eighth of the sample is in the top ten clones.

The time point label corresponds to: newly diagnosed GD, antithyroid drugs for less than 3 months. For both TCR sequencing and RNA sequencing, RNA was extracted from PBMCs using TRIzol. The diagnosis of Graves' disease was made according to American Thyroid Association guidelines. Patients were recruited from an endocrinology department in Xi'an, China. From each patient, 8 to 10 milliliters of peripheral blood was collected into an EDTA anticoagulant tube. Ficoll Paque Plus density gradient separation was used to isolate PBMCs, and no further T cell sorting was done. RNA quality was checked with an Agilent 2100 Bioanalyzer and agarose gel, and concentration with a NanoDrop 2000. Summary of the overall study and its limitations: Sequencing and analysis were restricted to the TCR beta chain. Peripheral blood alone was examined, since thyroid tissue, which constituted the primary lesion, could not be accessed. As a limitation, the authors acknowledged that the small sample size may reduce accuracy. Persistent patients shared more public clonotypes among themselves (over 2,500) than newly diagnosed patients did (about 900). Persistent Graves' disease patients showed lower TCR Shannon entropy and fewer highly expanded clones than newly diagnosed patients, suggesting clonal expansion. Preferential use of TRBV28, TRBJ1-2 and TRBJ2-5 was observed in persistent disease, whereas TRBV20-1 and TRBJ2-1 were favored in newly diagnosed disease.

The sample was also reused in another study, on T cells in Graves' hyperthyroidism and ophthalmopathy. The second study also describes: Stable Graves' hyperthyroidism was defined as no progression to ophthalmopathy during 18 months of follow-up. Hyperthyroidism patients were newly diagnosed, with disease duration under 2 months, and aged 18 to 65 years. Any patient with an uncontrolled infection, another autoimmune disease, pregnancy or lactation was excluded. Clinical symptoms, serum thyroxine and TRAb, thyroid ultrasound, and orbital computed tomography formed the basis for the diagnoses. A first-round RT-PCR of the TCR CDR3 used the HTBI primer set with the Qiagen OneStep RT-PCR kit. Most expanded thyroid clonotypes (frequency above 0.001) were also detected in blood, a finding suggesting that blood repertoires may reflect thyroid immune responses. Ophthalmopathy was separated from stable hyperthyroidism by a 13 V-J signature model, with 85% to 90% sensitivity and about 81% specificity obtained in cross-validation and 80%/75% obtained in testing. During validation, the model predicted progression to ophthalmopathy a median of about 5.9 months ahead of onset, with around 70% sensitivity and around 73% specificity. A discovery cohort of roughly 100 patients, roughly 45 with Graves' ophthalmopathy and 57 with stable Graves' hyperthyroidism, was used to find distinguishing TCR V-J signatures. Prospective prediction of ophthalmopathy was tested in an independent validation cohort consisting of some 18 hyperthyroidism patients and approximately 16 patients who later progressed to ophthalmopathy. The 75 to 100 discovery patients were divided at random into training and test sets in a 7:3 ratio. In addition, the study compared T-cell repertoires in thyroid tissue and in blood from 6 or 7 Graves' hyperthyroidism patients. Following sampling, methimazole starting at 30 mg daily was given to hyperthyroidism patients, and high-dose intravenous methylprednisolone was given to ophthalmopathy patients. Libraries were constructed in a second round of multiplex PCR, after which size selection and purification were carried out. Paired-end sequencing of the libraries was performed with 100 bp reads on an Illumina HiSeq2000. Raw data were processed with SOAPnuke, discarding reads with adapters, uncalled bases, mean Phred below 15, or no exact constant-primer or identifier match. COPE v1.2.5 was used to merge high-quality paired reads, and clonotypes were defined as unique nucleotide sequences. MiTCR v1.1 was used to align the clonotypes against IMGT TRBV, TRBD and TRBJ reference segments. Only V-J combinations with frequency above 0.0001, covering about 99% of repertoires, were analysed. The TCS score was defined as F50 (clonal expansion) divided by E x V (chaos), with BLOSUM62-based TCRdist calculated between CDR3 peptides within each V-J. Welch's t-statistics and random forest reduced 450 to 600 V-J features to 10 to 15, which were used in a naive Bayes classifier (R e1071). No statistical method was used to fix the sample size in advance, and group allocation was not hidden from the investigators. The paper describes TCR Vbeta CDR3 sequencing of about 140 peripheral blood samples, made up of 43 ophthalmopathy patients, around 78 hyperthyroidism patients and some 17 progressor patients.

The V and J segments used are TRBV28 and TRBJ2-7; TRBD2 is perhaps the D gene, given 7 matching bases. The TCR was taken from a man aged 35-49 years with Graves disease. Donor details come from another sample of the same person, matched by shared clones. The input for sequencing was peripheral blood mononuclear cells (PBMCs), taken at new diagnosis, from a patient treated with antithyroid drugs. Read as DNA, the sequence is TGTGCCAGCAGTCGGGGGGCTTGGGACCAGAGCTCCTACGAGCAGTACTTC. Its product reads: CASSRGAWDQSSYEQYF.